This record concerns one T cell receptor (beta chain) sequence. Sequencing was performed with immunoSEQ multiplex PCR; in TCRdb, only in-frame clones are kept and a portion is missing. The data hold approximately 180,000 clones, with 85% to 95% observed a single time. This sample was taken from a study of control samples from healthy donors and cancer patients. V was cut by 1 base and J by 6 bases, with 17 bases left in between. CDR1 and CDR2 from the germline V gene are SGHRS and YFSETQ. The CDR3 is made up of 16 amino acids. The rearrangement links TRBV5-1 to TRBJ2-1; D tentatively reads TRBD1 or TRBD2 (5 bases each). The receptor was isolated from a woman between 18 and 29 years old in good health. The specimen was blood. CDR3 loop: CASSLSGLAGVNEQFF. The DNA of the CDR3 is TGCGCCAGCAGCTTGTCGGGGCTCGCTGGGGTCAATGAGCAGTTCTTC.